The sequence of this T cell receptor beta chain was determined in a study of T cells after yellow fever vaccination. CDR3 length: 16 amino acids. The germline gives CDR1 LGHNA, CDR2 YNFKEQ. TCRdb reprocessed the 5' RACE reads with MiXCR, giving one entry per CDR3 protein. The table lists 500,000 to 700,000 distinct CDR3 sequences, 15% to 20% of them singletons, with approximately 14% in the top ten. In the case of this clonotype: At one of its ends the junction is not consistent with the germline gene, which may arise from a read error.

This receptor was obtained from a man aged 25 to 45 who received the YFV17D yellow fever vaccine. The V call is TRBV4-2, the J call TRBJ2-3; D unclear. The sample in question was PBMCs, obtained 15 days after the yellow fever booster vaccination. DNA for the CDR3: TGCGCCAGCAGCCAAGATTTCGGCGCTAGCACAGATACGCAGTATTTT. Translated, it gives CASSQDFGASTDTQYF.